This T cell receptor beta chain is from a study of cytomegalovirus exposure and HLA in healthy donors. The PCR made use of 60 Vbeta and 13 Jbeta primers. The repertoire was sequenced with immunoSEQ multiplex PCR; TCRdb's copy has only in-frame clones and lacks some. Of under 300,000 clones listed, 70% to 90% are singletons. Per the germline V gene, CDR1 is SGHRS and CDR2 is YFSETQ. The CDR3 has 13 amino acids. Trimming cost V 5 bases and J 3 bases, with 11 bases left between them. This clone was found once. What it binds is not known. The study's findings and limits: Most of the TCR beta V segments (in an earlier analysis) were productive either about 87% or about 30% of the time.

The chain has TRBV5-1 and TRBJ1-1, with D possibly matching TRBD1 (5 bases). This clonotype was obtained from a woman in her sixties in good health and CMV-seropositive. The specimen was PBMCs. The CDR3 DNA sequence: TGCGCCAGCAGGGTGACGGGGGACACTGAAGCTTTCTTT. Amino acids: CASRVTGDTEAFF.